This is a list of T cell receptor beta chains from one sample in a study of T-cell memory formation after mild COVID-19. MiXCR, run by TCRdb on the 5' RACE reads, gives a single entry per CDR3 protein. The sample contains 350,000 to 550,000 distinct CDR3 sequences, roughly 18% of which appear only once. The sample consisted of PBMCs or a T cell subset sorted from them (not recorded which). These receptors came from a man younger than 30 who had mild COVID-19 (a few samples of this study predate the infection). Cell type and time point are not known. The CDR3 runs from the conserved cysteine through the conserved F or W. Each record gives: V gene, clone size, D gene, J gene, CDR3 protein, CDR3 DNA. A D gene is named only where the DNA matches it firmly. Clone size is stated in some rows and not others, as once, few, many or a class when expanded.

TRBV29-1	-	-	TRBJ1-5	CSVANSNQPQHF	TGCAGCGTAGCAAATAGCAATCAGCCCCAGCATTTT
TRBV7-9	few	TRBD1	TRBJ1-2	CAIPGQLSYGYTF	TGTGCCATTCCGGGACAGTTATCCTATGGCTACACCTTC
TRBV7-9	many	-	TRBJ2-5	CASSLIRGREPYETQYF	TGTGCCAGCAGTCTCATTCGGGGGCGCGAGCCCTACGAGACCCAGTACTTC
TRBV2	once	TRBD1	TRBJ1-1	CASSEDRRAFF	TGTGCCAGCAGCGAGGACAGGCGAGCTTTCTTT
TRBV5-1	few	-	TRBJ2-1	CASSPRGDPYNEQFF	TGCGCCAGCAGCCCGAGGGGGGATCCCTACAATGAGCAGTTCTTC
TRBV5-1	-	-	TRBJ1-6	CASSLDRSNSPLHF	TGCGCCAGCAGCTTGGACAGAAGTAATTCACCCCTCCACTTT
TRBV6-2/TRBV6-3	few	TRBD1	TRBJ1-2	CAVRQGSYGYTF	TGTGCCGTTCGACAGGGCTCCTATGGCTACACCTTC
TRBV5-6	-	-	TRBJ1-1	CASSLRGAGTEAFF	TGTGCCAGCAGCTTAAGGGGGGCAGGCACTGAAGCTTTCTTT
TRBV11-2	-	-	TRBJ1-3	CASSLGGRNGNTIYF	TGTGCCAGCAGCTTGGGGGGAAGGAATGGAAACACCATATATTTT
TRBV19	-	-	TRBJ1-1	CASSMRRSTTEAFF	TGTGCCAGTAGTATGCGGAGAAGTACCACTGAAGCTTTCTTT
TRBV7-2	few	-	TRBJ2-2	CASSLRQSTGELFF	TGTGCCAGCAGCTTAAGACAGAGCACCGGGGAGCTGTTTTTT
TRBV4-2	-	-	TRBJ2-1	CASSQERLGLSRNEQFF	TGTGCCAGCAGCCAAGAACGGCTAGGCCTCTCCCGGAATGAGCAGTTCTTC
TRBV20-1	few	TRBD1	TRBJ2-4	CSAKTGTGGAIQYF	TGCAGTGCTAAAACCGGGACAGGGGGCGCCATTCAGTACTTC
TRBV12-3/TRBV12-4	few	TRBD2	TRBJ2-3	CASWPRRGGGDTQYF	TGTGCCAGCTGGCCTCGTCGGGGGGGCGGAGATACGCAGTATTTT
TRBV12-3/TRBV12-4	-	-	TRBJ1-2	CASSSPNYGYTF	TGTGCCAGCAGTTCCCCTAACTATGGCTACACCTTC
TRBV9	-	-	TRBJ2-3	CASSVVPVDTQYF	TGTGCCAGCAGCGTAGTTCCGGTAGATACGCAGTATTTT
TRBV4-1	few	-	TRBJ2-2	CASSQDWRTENTGELFF	TGCGCCAGCAGCCAAGATTGGAGGACAGAGAACACCGGGGAGCTGTTTTTT
TRBV20-1	-	-	TRBJ1-6	CSARSPALGPNSPLHF	TGCAGTGCTAGAAGCCCCGCGCTGGGCCCCAATTCACCCCTCCACTTT
TRBV20-1	-	TRBD2	TRBJ2-3	CSARNSLAGGIDTQYF	TGCAGTGCTAGGAATTCGCTAGCGGGAGGAATAGATACGCAGTATTTT
TRBV15	-	TRBD1	TRBJ2-7	CATSRKSGTGAEQYF	TGTGCCACCAGCCGAAAGTCCGGGACAGGGGCCGAGCAGTACTTC
TRBV7-8	-	-	TRBJ2-5	CASSLASRRETQYF	TGTGCCAGCAGCTTAGCGAGTCGGAGAGAGACCCAGTACTTC
TRBV15	-	TRBD1	TRBJ2-5	CATGSPQQGRVAQYF	TGTGCCACCGGCTCCCCTCAACAGGGGAGAGTAGCCCAGTACTTC
TRBV5-1	-	TRBD1	TRBJ1-1	CASSPRGWGRGTEAFF	TGCGCCAGCAGCCCCAGGGGGTGGGGGCGCGGCACTGAAGCTTTCTTT
TRBV11-1	few	TRBD1	TRBJ1-1	CASSRGDSFLFAEAFF	TGTGCCAGCAGCCGTGGGGACAGCTTTTTATTCGCTGAAGCTTTCTTT